The present TCR beta chain was sequenced within a study of shared clonotypes between healthy human individuals. This CDR3 region has 15 residues. V was clipped by 1 base and J by 2 bases, with 10 bases between them. The germline CDR1 and CDR2 sequences are SGHDN and FVKESK. Measured with immunoSEQ multiplex PCR; TCRdb has only the in-frame clones, and not every one. This repertoire shows about 380,000 clones, roughly 96% found once; its top ten account for around 0.3%. The rearrangement links TRBV14 to TRBJ2-3; no firm D call. The TCR originated in a man aged 25-45 years in good health. The sequenced material came from memory CD8+ T cells sorted from blood. Subset indicated: CD45RO+ cells pooled with CCR7-negative TemRA cells. The CDR3, as DNA: TGTGCCAGCAGCCAAGGGGGATCCTACACAGATACGCAGTATTTT. Translation gives CASSQGGSYTDTQYF.